This paragraph reports one TCR beta chain. Its antigen remains unknown. Other DNA sequences in the sample encode the same CDR3. This table comes from immunoSEQ multiplex PCR, and its TCRdb copy is limited to in-frame clones, with some not included. The data show about 72,000 clones, just under 85% seen once. These data originate in a study of T cells in localized non-small cell lung cancer. The CDR3 extends over 13 amino acids. Looked up from germline, CDR1 is KGHSH and CDR2 is LQKENI. V lost 3 bases to trimming and J lost 2 bases; unmatched junction nucleotides: 0. Study-wide findings and caveats: Appearing in adjacent lung were a median roughly 60 of the top 100 tumor clones.

J is TRBJ2-5 and V is TRBV18; 7 nucleotides match TRBD1. Source: peripheral blood, taken before any cancer treatment. The origin of this receptor is a female donor aged 60 or older with stage I lung adenocarcinoma. The CDR3: CASSPGQQETQYF. CDR3 nucleotide sequence: TGTGCCAGCTCACCGGGACAGCAAGAGACCCAGTACTTC.